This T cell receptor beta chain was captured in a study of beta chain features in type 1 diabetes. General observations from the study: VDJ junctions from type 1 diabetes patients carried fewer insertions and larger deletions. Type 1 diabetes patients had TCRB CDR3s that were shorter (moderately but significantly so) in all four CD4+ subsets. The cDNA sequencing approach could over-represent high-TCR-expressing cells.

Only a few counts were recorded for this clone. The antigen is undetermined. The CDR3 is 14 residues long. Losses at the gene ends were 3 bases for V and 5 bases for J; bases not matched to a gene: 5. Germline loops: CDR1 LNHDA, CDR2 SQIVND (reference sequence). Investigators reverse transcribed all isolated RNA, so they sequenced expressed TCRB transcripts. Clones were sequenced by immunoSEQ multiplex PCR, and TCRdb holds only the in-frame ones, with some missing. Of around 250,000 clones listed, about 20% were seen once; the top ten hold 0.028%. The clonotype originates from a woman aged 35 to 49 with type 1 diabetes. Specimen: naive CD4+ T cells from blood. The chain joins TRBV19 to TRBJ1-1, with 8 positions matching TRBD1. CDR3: CASSIGQGRTEAFF. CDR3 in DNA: TGTGCCAGTAGTATCGGACAGGGCCGAACTGAAGCTTTCTTT.